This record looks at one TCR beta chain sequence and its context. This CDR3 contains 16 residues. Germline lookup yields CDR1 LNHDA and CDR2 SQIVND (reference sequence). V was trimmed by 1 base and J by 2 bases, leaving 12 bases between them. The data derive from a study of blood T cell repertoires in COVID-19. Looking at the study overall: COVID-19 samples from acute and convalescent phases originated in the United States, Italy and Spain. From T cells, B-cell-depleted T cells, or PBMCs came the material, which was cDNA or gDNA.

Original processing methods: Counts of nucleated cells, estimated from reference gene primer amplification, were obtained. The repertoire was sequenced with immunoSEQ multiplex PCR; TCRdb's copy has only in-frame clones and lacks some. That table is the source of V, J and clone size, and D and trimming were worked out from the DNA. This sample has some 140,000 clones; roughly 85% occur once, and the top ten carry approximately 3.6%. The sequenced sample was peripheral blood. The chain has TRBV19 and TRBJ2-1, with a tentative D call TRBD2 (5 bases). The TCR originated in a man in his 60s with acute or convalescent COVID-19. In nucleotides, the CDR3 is TGTGCCAGTAGTATAGGAGGGAGCAACGCCTACAATGAGCAGTTCTTC. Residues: CASSIGGSNAYNEQFF.